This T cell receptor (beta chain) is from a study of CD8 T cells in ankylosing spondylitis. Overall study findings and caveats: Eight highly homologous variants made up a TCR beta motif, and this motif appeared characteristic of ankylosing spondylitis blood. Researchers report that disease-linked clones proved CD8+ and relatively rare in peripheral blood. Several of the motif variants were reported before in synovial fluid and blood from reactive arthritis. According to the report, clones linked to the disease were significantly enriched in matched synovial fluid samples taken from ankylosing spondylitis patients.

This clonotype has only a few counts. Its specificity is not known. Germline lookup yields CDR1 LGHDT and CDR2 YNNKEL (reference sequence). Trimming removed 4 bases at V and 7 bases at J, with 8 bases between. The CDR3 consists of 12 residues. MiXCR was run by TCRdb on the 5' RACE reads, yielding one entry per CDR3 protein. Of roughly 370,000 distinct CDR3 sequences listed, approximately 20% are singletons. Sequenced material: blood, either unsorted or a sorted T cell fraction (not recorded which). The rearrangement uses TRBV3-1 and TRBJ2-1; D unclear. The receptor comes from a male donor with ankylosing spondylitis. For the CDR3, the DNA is TGTGCCAGCAGCCCTCGCGTAAATGAGCAGTTCTTC. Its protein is CASSPRVNEQFF.